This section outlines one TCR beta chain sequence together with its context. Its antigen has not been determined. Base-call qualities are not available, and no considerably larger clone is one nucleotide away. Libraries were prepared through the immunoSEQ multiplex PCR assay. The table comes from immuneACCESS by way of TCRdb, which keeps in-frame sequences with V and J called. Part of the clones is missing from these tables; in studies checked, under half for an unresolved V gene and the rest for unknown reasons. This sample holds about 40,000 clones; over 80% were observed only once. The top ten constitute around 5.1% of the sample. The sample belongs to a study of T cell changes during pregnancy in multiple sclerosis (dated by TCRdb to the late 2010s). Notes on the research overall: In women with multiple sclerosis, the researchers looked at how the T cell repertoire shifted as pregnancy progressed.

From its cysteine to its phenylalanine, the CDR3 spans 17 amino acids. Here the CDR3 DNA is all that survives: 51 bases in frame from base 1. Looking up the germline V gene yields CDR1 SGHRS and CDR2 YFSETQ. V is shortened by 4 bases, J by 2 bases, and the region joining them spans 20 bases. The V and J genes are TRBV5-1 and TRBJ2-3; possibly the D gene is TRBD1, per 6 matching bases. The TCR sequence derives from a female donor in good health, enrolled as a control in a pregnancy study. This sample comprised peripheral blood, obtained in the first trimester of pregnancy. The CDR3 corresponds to CASSPIGQPASTDTQYF. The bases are TGCGCCAGCAGCCCGATCGGACAGCCTGCTTCCACAGATACGCAGTATTTT. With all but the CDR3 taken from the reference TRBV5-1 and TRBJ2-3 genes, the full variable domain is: KAGVTQTPRYLIKTRGQQVTLSCSPISGHRSVSWYQQTPGQGLQFLFEYFSETQRNKGNFPGRFSGRQFSNSRSEMNVSTLELGDSALYLCASSPIGQPASTDTQYFGPGTRLTVL.